The TCR beta chain described here comes from a study of OX40 agonist ivuxolimab in advanced cancers. Study findings and constraints: Near-lowest levels of clonal expansion characterized partial responders at 0.1-3.0 mg/kg. Clones of CD4+ and CD8+ blood T cells grew by week 6 at doses of 0.1 to 3.0 mg/kg.

The table came from immunoSEQ multiplex PCR; TCRdb's copy has only in-frame clones and leaves some out. This repertoire shows around 94,000 clones, more than 90% found once; its top ten account for less than 3.5%. The germline V gene encodes CDR1 SQVTM and CDR2 ANQGSEA. The CDR3 extends over 15 amino acids. V shed 2 bases and J shed 4 bases, with 17 bases lying between them. Comment on this clone: Its antigen is as yet unknown.

The sequencing here drew on CD4+ or CD8+ T cells sorted from blood, taken in a trial of the OX40 agonist ivuxolimab. This receptor was identified in an adult with an advanced solid tumor such as melanoma, head and neck, liver or kidney cancer. The genes are TRBV29-1 and TRBJ1-2; D perhaps matches TRBD1 (5 bases). CDR3 in DNA: TGCAGCGTTGAATACGCCGACAGTAAGACCTATGGCTACACCTTC. This codes for CSVEYADSKTYGYTF.